Shown below are 20 T cell receptor beta chains from a single sample sequenced in a study of blood T cell repertoires in COVID-19. Method: immunoSEQ multiplex PCR; TCRdb's copy keeps in-frame clones and lacks some. The data hold about 430,000 clones, with roughly 90% observed a single time. Source material: PBMCs or T cells enriched from blood (not recorded which). The receptors shown here come from a woman under 30 who had been exposed to COVID-19.

This chain links TRBV7-2 with TRBJ1-3; D gene unclear. Germline lookup yields CDR1 SGHTA and CDR2 FQGNSA. Trimming left V 1 base short and J 0 bases short, with 10 bases between. CDR3 length: 16 amino acids. In nucleotides, the CDR3 is TGTGCCAGCAGCTTAGGGTCGGTCAACTCTGGAAACACCATATATTTT. This sequence encodes CASSLGSVNSGNTIYF.

The chain carries TRBV5-4 and TRBJ1-3; 8 bases match TRBD1. The length of the CDR3 is 17 residues. Germline CDR1 reads SGHNT; CDR2 reads YYREEE (reference sequence). The trim removed 1 base at V and 0 bases at J, leaving 6 bases unmatched. CDR3: CASSLSPDRGSGNTIYF. CDR3 nucleotide sequence: TGTGCCAGCAGCTTGTCCCCCGACAGGGGCTCTGGAAACACCATATATTTT.

The chain carries TRBV2 and TRBJ1-2; a possible D gene is TRBD1 (5 bases). Per germline, CDR1 SNHLY and CDR2 FYNNEI. Trimming shortened V by 3 bases and J by 5 bases, and 13 bases separated the two germline ends. CDR3 length: 14 residues. CDR3 nucleotide sequence: TGTGCCAGCAGTGACCAGGGAATTGAATATGGCTACACCTTC. Translated, it gives CASSDQGIEYGYTF. Looking up the rest from reference TRBV2 and TRBJ1-2 gives the full variable domain: EPEVTQTPSHQVTQMGQEVILRCVPISNHLYFYWYRQILGQKVEFLVSFYNNEISEKSEIFDDQFSVERPDGSNFTLKIRSTKLEDSAMYFCASSDQGIEYGYTFGSGTRLTVV.

The rearrangement joins TRBV5-8 to TRBJ1-5; the D is unclear. CDR3 length: 14 amino acids. The ends were cut back, 2 bases at V and 0 bases at J, with 6 bases in the middle. Germline CDR1 SGHTS, CDR2 YDEGEE. This CDR3 is CASSFPYSNQPQHF. The CDR3 DNA reads TGTGCCAGCAGCTTTCCTTATAGCAATCAGCCCCAGCATTTT.

This chain uses TRBV3-1 (or the pseudogene TRBV3-2) with TRBJ2-1, with TRBD2 identical over 7 bases. CDR1 and CDR2 (germline): LGHDT, YNNKEL (reference sequence). The trim removed 6 bases at V and 0 bases at J, leaving 11 bases unmatched. The CDR3 runs 17 residues. The CDR3 DNA is TGTGCCAGCAGTCGCGGGCGAGCGGGAAGCTCCTACAATGAGCAGTTCTTC. Its protein product is CASSRGRAGSSYNEQFF.

The chain carries TRBV25-1 and TRBJ2-7, with 7 nucleotides matching TRBD1. The CDR3 extends over 13 amino acids. Losses at the gene ends were 6 bases for V and 2 bases for J; bases not matched to a gene: 4. The germline CDR1 and CDR2 sequences are MGHDK and SYGVNS. The CDR3 nucleotides are TGTGCCAGCAGAAGGGACAGCGCCTACGAGCAGTACTTC. Translated, it gives CASRRDSAYEQYF.

The V call is TRBV6-5, the J call TRBJ2-2, with 12 bases identical to TRBD2. The CDR3 covers 15 residues. Germline assignment: CDR1 MNHEY and CDR2 SVGAGI. V dropped 9 bases and J dropped 7; count of bases not matched to a gene: 9. The CDR3 coding sequence is TGTGCCAGTGCCCCCTTGGGACTAGCGGGCGGGGAGCTGTTTTTT. Its protein is CASAPLGLAGGELFF.

V is TRBV4-2 and J is TRBJ2-7; 15 bases line up with TRBD2. The CDR3 runs to 16 residues. Per germline, CDR1 LGHNA and CDR2 YNFKEQ. V dropped 4 bases and J dropped 3; count of bases not matched to a gene: 4. The CDR3 protein is CASSPGLAGGLYEQYF. Written as DNA, the CDR3 is TGTGCCAGCAGCCCCGGACTAGCGGGGGGGCTCTACGAGCAGTACTTC.

This clone was observed a handful of times. The chain uses TRBV29-1 and TRBJ2-7, with D possibly TRBD1 on 5 matching bases. CDR1 is SQVTM, CDR2 ANQGSEA, per germline. The V gene lost 5 bases and the J gene lost 2 bases, with 7 bases spanning the gap. This CDR3 has 11 amino acids. The CDR3 loop reads CSVQQAYEQYF. CDR3 nucleotide sequence: TGCAGCGTTCAACAGGCCTACGAGCAGTACTTC.

This clone has only one observation. The V call is TRBV28, the J call TRBJ1-1; tentative D call: TRBD1 (5 bases). This CDR3 is 15 amino acids long. The germline V gene encodes CDR1 MDHEN and CDR2 SYDVKM. V was clipped by 2 bases and J by 4 bases, with 14 bases between them. DNA of the CDR3: TGTGCCAGCAGTTTAGGAGGGGCGGGGATCACTGAAGCTTTCTTT. This codes for CASSLGGAGITEAFF.

The V call is TRBV5-1, the J call TRBJ2-1, with 12 bases identical to TRBD2. Germline lookup yields CDR1 SGHRS and CDR2 YFSETQ. This CDR3 has 16 residues. After removal of 0 bases from V and 9 bases from J, the junction contained 7 bases not matched to a gene. This CDR3 reads CASSLGGLAGSGEQFF. The DNA of the CDR3 is TGCGCCAGCAGCTTGGGGGGACTAGCGGGTAGCGGTGAGCAGTTCTTC.

Here the CDR3 reads CSVAGTGSGYGYTF. CDR3 bases: TGCAGCGTTGCCGGGACAGGGAGCGGCTATGGCTACACCTTC. This sequence joins TRBV29-1 and TRBJ1-2; TRBD1 agrees at 9 bases. The CDR3 spans 14 residues. Per the germline V gene, CDR1 is SQVTM and CDR2 is ANQGSEA. Unmatched junction bases numbered 7, after V lost 4 bases and J lost 4 bases.

This clone was found a few times. The gene calls are TRBV4-2 and TRBJ2-5; D is perhaps TRBD2 (6 bases). Trimming took 1 base from V and 1 from J, leaving 10 bases between them. Looked up from germline, CDR1 is LGHNA and CDR2 is YNFKEQ. The CDR3 extends over 15 amino acids. CDR3 residues: CASSQAMGGQETQYF. The CDR3 bases are TGTGCCAGCAGCCAAGCCATGGGGGGCCAAGAGACCCAGTACTTC.

The V call is TRBV21-1, the J call TRBJ1-2; the table's D gene call, TRBD1, was not cross checked with the DNA. TRBV21-1 is a pseudogene locus. The CDR3 totals 14 residues. The CDR3 region has the DNA TGTGCCAGCAGCAACAGAGGACAGGGTGCTGGCTACACCTTC. Amino acid sequence: CASSNRGQGAGYTF.

This clone occurred a few times. The chain employs TRBV7-8 and TRBJ2-7, with D tentatively TRBD2 (6 bases). The V gene's germline CDR1 is SGHVS and CDR2 FQNEAQ. CDR3 length: 15 amino acids. V was pared by 1 base and J by 0 bases, with 10 bases between. The CDR3 reads CASSLGRTNSYEQYF. CDR3 bases: TGTGCCAGCAGCTTAGGAAGGACTAACTCCTACGAGCAGTACTTC.

The V and J genes are TRBV18 and TRBJ1-6; 7 bases map to TRBD1. The CDR3 runs 14 residues. V shed 3 bases, J shed 5 bases, and the junction held 1 base outside the gene matches. Germline V CDR1 and CDR2: KGHSH, LQKENI. The CDR3 sequence is CASSPQGDNSPLHF. CDR3 in DNA: TGTGCCAGCTCACCTCAGGGGGATAATTCACCCCTCCACTTT.

The chain links TRBV5-1 to TRBJ1-2, with D possibly TRBD1 on 6 matching bases. The CDR3 extends over 13 amino acids. V gave up 3 bases and J gave up 5 bases, with 11 bases separating them. Per the germline V gene, CDR1 is SGHRS and CDR2 is YFSETQ. The CDR3 DNA follows: TGCGCCAGCAGCTCGACAGGACAATATGGCTACACCTTC. It yields the protein CASSSTGQYGYTF.

The chain recombines TRBV24-1 with TRBJ1-3, with 11 bases that match TRBD1. This CDR3 comprises 17 residues. V lost 4 bases and J lost 3; bases outside the gene matches: 7. CDR1 is KGHDR, CDR2 SFDVKD, per germline. CDR3 DNA sequence: TGTGCCACCAGTGACCCTGGACAGGGGGCGGGTGGAAACACCATATATTTT. Protein sequence: CATSDPGQGAGGNTIYF.

The rearrangement joins TRBV29-1 to TRBJ2-2; 7 bases line up with TRBD1. V shed 6 bases, J shed 2 bases, and the junction held 6 bases outside the gene matches. From germline, CDR1 is SQVTM and CDR2 ANQGSEA. This CDR3 region has 14 residues. Here the CDR3 reads CSVAGTDNTGELFF. CDR3 in DNA: TGCAGCGTCGCCGGGACAGACAACACCGGGGAGCTGTTTTTT.

The chain is built from TRBV19 and TRBJ1-1; D is perhaps TRBD1 (5 bases). Trimming took off 5 bases at V and 8 bases at J, with 12 bases between the two ends. The CDR3 length is 12 residues. Per the germline V gene, CDR1 is LNHDA and CDR2 is SQIVND (reference sequence). CDR3 protein: CASSHGNREAFF. The CDR3 DNA sequence: TGTGCCAGTAGTCATGGTAACAGGGAAGCTTTCTTT.